Here is one T cell receptor beta chain with its context. This entry comes from a study of shared clonotypes between healthy human individuals. The germline CDR1 and CDR2 sequences are MNHEY and SVGAGI. The CDR3 has 8 amino acids. The germline V and J ends were trimmed by 11 bases and 7 bases, with 5 bases remaining between them. Using immunoSEQ multiplex PCR, the repertoire was profiled, and TCRdb retains in-frame clones only, with some absent. This sample has some 2.1 million clones; 95% occur once, and the top ten carry 0.1% to 0.15%. The chain links TRBV6-5 to TRBJ1-2, with D unresolved. The sequence was obtained from a young man in good health. Sample: naive CD4+ T cells sorted from blood. This sample's subset: CD45RA+ positively selected. CDR3 amino acids: CAGVGYTF. Written as DNA, the CDR3 is TGTGCCGGGGTTGGCTACACCTTC.